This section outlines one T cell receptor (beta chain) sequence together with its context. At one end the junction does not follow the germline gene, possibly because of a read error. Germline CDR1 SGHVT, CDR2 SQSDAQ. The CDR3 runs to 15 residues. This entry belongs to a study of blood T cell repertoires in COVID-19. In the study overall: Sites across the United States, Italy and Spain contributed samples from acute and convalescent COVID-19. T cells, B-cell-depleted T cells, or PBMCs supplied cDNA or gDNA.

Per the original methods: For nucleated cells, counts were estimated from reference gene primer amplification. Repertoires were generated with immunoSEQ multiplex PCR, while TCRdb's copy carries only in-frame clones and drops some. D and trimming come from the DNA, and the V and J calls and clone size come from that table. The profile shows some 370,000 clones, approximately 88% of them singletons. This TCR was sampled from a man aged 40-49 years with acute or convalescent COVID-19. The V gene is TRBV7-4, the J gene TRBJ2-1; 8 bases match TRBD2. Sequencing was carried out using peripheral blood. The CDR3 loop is CASRTAGGSHNEQFF. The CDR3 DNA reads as TGTGCCAGCAGGACCGCGGGAGGCTCCCACAATGAGCAGTTCTTC. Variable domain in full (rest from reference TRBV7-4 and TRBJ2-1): GAGVSQSPRYKVAKRGRDVALRCDSISGHVTLYWYRQTLGQGSEVLTYSQSDAQRDKSGRPSGRFSAERPERSVSTLKIQRTEQGDSAVYLCASRTAGGSHNEQFFGPGTRLTVL.